The 27 T cell receptor beta chains reported below all come from one sample, sequenced in a study of blood T cell repertoires in COVID-19. TCRdb's table, derived via immunoSEQ multiplex PCR, lists solely in-frame clones and lacks some. The repertoire holds roughly 340,000 clones, with roughly 90% as singletons. The sequenced sample was peripheral blood. These receptors were obtained from an older woman with COVID-19, enrolled during active disease.

This clone was picked up one time. V and J are TRBV27 and TRBJ2-5; 12 nucleotides agree with TRBD2. After removal of 8 bases from V and 5 bases from J, the junction contained 12 bases not matched to a gene. Per the germline V gene, CDR1 is MNHEY and CDR2 is SMNVEV (reference sequence). The CDR3 sequence is 16 residues long. CDR3 in DNA: TGTGCCAGCTCAAGGACTAGCGGGGCCAGCTGGGAGACCCAGTACTTC. Translation: CASSRTSGASWETQYF.

The chain's CDR3 is CASTGGEGPGGYTF. In DNA, the CDR3 is TGTGCCAGCACTGGGGGCGAGGGGCCCGGGGGCTACACCTTC. The gene calls are TRBV6-5 and TRBJ1-2, with D possibly being TRBD1 (6 bases). The CDR3 extends over 14 amino acids. The V end lost 7 bases, the J end lost 8 bases, and 20 bases lay between the germline ends. Germline V gives CDR1 MNHEY, CDR2 SVGAGI.

With respect to this clone: This sample includes further DNA sequences coding for the same CDR3. The V and J genes are TRBV5-5 and TRBJ1-1; D perhaps matches TRBD1 (6 bases). This CDR3 contains 14 residues. V lost 1 base and J 2 bases, leaving 9 bases between the germline ends. Germline V CDR1 and CDR2: SGHKS, YYEKEE (reference sequence). The CDR3 nucleotides read TGTGCCAGCAGCTTGTACAGGGCAAACACTGAAGCTTTCTTT. Translated, it gives CASSLYRANTEAFF.

The gene calls are TRBV19 and TRBJ1-5, with D tentatively TRBD1 (6 bases). The germline V gene encodes CDR1 LNHDA and CDR2 SQIVND (reference sequence). V dropped 1 base and J dropped 3 bases, with 13 bases sitting between them. This CDR3 contains 16 residues. The CDR3 DNA reads TGTGCCAGTAGTATAGGGGACAACATTTCCAATCAGCCCCAGCATTTT. Translated, it gives CASSIGDNISNQPQHF.

This sequence joins TRBV29-1 and TRBJ1-5; D is unresolved. Germline V gene sequence: CDR1 SQVTM, CDR2 ANQGSEA. Trimming cost V 4 bases and J 3 bases, with 7 bases left between them. This CDR3 has 12 amino acids. The DNA of the CDR3 is TGCAGCGTTGGGGAGCCCAATCAGCCCCAGCATTTT. Translating it yields CSVGEPNQPQHF.

The rearrangement uses TRBV6-6 and TRBJ2-7; 7 bases match TRBD1. Germline V gene sequence: CDR1 MNHNY, CDR2 SVGAGI (reference sequence). CDR3 size: 14 residues. Trimming cost V 2 bases and J 7 bases; bases outside gene matches: 8. The CDR3 nucleotides are TGTGCCAGCAGTTACGACAGGGATCTTTGGGAGCAGTACTTC. Translation: CASSYDRDLWEQYF.

This clone was counted only a few times. This rearrangement joins TRBV2 to TRBJ1-2; possible D gene TRBD1, 5 bases. V lost 6 bases to trimming and J lost 6 bases, with 26 bases between them. The CDR3 length is 17 residues. Germline V CDR1 and CDR2: SNHLY, FYNNEI. The CDR3 DNA reads as TGTGCCAGCAGACGCCCCCATGGCGGGGGTACCGGTCATGGCTACACCTTC. It is translated as CASRRPHGGGTGHGYTF.

The chain joins TRBV11-1 to TRBJ1-1, with unresolved D. Germline-derived CDR1 and CDR2 are SGHAT and FQDESV (reference sequence). V gave up 2 bases and J gave up 6 bases, with 4 bases separating them. The CDR3 is 11 amino acids. The CDR3 DNA sequence: TGTGCCAGCAGCTTACAATCTGAAGCTTTCTTT. Translation gives CASSLQSEAFF.

This chain joins TRBV11-2 and TRBJ2-7; 10 nucleotides line up with TRBD1. In germline, CDR1 is SGHAT, CDR2 FQNNGV. The trim removed 5 bases at V and 6 bases at J, leaving 10 bases unmatched. The CDR3 runs 15 residues. The CDR3 is CASSHDGDRGVEQYF. In DNA form, the CDR3 reads TGTGCCAGCAGCCACGACGGGGACAGGGGAGTCGAGCAGTACTTC.

The gene calls are TRBV21-1 and TRBJ1-5; TRBD1 was called by the table and not checked on the DNA. TRBV21-1 is designated a pseudogene. This CDR3 has 17 amino acids. In DNA, the CDR3 is TGTGCCAGCAGCCCCTGGACAGGACCGGAGCTATATCAGCCCCAGCATTTT. Encoded protein: CASSPWTGPELYQPQHF.

The V and J genes are TRBV7-2 and TRBJ1-2; D possibly corresponds to TRBD1 (5 bases). V shed 6 bases and J shed 3 bases, with 14 bases lying between them. Germline lookup yields CDR1 SGHTA and CDR2 FQGNSA. The CDR3 is made up of 14 amino acids. In nucleotides, the CDR3 is TGTGCCAGCAGTCCAGGGAGGTTGGACTATGGCTACACCTTC. Protein sequence: CASSPGRLDYGYTF.

V usage is TRBV27 and J usage is TRBJ2-5; the D is unclear. Germline V CDR1 and CDR2: MNHEY, SMNVEV (reference sequence). This CDR3 region has 15 residues. V was cut by 3 bases and J by 0 bases, with 11 bases left in between. CDR3 loop: CASSFSGLYQETQYF. CDR3 nucleotide sequence: TGTGCCAGCAGTTTTTCGGGTTTGTACCAAGAGACCCAGTACTTC.

This clone was detected a few times. The chain couples TRBV10-3 to TRBJ1-5; the match to TRBD1 covers 10 bases. Germline assignment: CDR1 ENHRY and CDR2 SYGVKD. This CDR3 is built from 13 residues. J lost 6 bases, V lost 4 bases, and 0 bases had no gene match. The CDR3: CAISGTGGQPQHF. CDR3 nucleotides: TGTGCCATCAGTGGGACAGGGGGTCAGCCCCAGCATTTT.

This chain connects TRBV5-4 to TRBJ1-1, with D maybe TRBD1 (6 bases). In germline, CDR1 is SGHNT, CDR2 YYREEE (reference sequence). The CDR3 consists of 15 residues. V gave up 4 bases and J gave up 4 bases, with 17 bases separating them. The CDR3, as DNA: TGTGCCAGCAGCCCCCAGGCAGGGGCGGGCACTGAAGCTTTCTTT. Protein sequence: CASSPQAGAGTEAFF.

V usage is TRBV4-1 and J usage is TRBJ2-5, with TRBD2 matching 11 bases. The V and J ends lost 1 base and 5 bases, in that order; junction bases with no gene match: 3. Germline V gene data show CDR1 as MGHRA and CDR2 as YSYEKL. The CDR3 runs to 15 residues. The CDR3 DNA is TGCGCCAGCAGCCAAGCTAGCGGGGGGAGGGAGACCCAGTACTTC. Residues: CASSQASGGRETQYF.

The V gene is TRBV4-1, the J gene TRBJ1-4; 10 nucleotides match TRBD1. The CDR3 is 19 amino acids. CDR1 is MGHRA and CDR2 is YSYEKL in the germline V gene. The J segment lost 7 bases and the V segment lost 5 bases, leaving 19 bases of the junction unmatched. The DNA of the CDR3 is TGCGCCAGCAGCTGGTTAAGGCTGACAGGGGGCGCGGGGAGTGAAAAACTGTTTTTT. Its translation: CASSWLRLTGGAGSEKLFF.

This clone was counted between two and nine times. This chain uses TRBV7-9 with TRBJ1-6; 9 bases line up with TRBD1. Germline assignment: CDR1 SEHNR and CDR2 FQNEAQ (reference sequence). The CDR3 is 15 amino acids. V shed 5 bases, J shed 16 bases, and the junction held 15 bases outside the gene matches. CDR3 sequence: CASSADGTGRGVLHF. The CDR3 bases are TGTGCCAGCAGCGCGGACGGGACAGGGCGCGGGGTTCTCCACTTT.

V gene TRBV3-1 (or the pseudogene TRBV3-2) combines with J gene TRBJ2-5; 10 bases match TRBD1. V lost 5 bases and J lost 4; bases outside the gene matches: 4. CDR3 length: 14 amino acids. Germline CDR1 is LGHDT and CDR2 is YNNKEL (reference sequence). The CDR3 loop is CASSDRGRPETQYF. The DNA for the CDR3 is TGTGCCAGCAGCGACAGGGGGCGTCCAGAGACCCAGTACTTC.

V usage is TRBV9 and J usage is TRBJ1-6, with a tentative D call TRBD1 (6 bases). Trimming cost V 4 bases and J 0 bases, with 11 bases left between them. The CDR3 length is 16 residues. The germline gives CDR1 SGDLS, CDR2 YYNGEE. The CDR3 DNA reads as TGTGCCAGCAGCCCTAGGGGGGGCTCCTATAATTCACCCCTCCACTTT. Its protein is CASSPRGGSYNSPLHF.

V and J are TRBV19 and TRBJ1-2, with TRBD1 matching 10 bases. V gave up 5 bases and J gave up 5 bases; unmatched junction bases: 5. CDR1 is LNHDA and CDR2 is SQIVND in the germline V gene (reference sequence). The CDR3 loop spans 14 amino acids. In DNA, the CDR3 is TGTGCCAGTAGTGCCGGGACAGGGGCTTATGGCTACACCTTC. This encodes CASSAGTGAYGYTF.

The rearrangement links TRBV30 to TRBJ1-3; no clear D gene. Deletions cut 4 bases from V and 5 bases from J, with 6 bases between. Germline CDR1 reads GTSNPN; CDR2 reads SVGIG (reference sequence). The CDR3 covers 11 residues. The DNA for the CDR3 is TGTGCCTGGAACTTTAGAAACACCATATATTTT. As protein: CAWNFRNTIYF. Supplemented by reference TRBV30 and TRBJ1-3, the full variable domain reads SQTIHQWPATLVQPVGSPLSLECTVEGTSNPNLYWYRQAAGRGLQLLFYSVGIGQISSEVPQNLSASRPQDRQFILSSKKLLLSDSGFYLCAWNFRNTIYFGEGSWLTVV.

The chain recombines TRBV6-1 with TRBJ1-2, with D perhaps matching TRBD1 (6 bases). V was clipped by 2 bases and J by 8 bases, with 15 bases between them. Germline CDR1 reads MNHNS; CDR2 reads SASEGT. The CDR3 contains 14 residues. Here the CDR3 reads CASSEHSQGGGYTF. The CDR3 DNA reads as TGTGCCAGCAGTGAACATTCACAGGGTGGAGGCTACACCTTC.

The V and J genes are TRBV6-4 and TRBJ1-5; 10 bases are a match to TRBD1. This CDR3 has 14 amino acids. In germline, CDR1 is MRHNA, CDR2 SNTAGT. The V gene end was trimmed by 5 bases and the J gene end by 6 bases; junction bases not matched to a gene: 4. The CDR3 DNA is TGTGCCAGCAGTCCCGGGACAGGGGTTCAGCCCCAGCATTTT. It specifies CASSPGTGVQPQHF.

V gene TRBV6-2 or TRBV6-3 combines with J gene TRBJ2-1; TRBD2 matches 13 bases. After removal of 0 bases from V and 3 bases from J, the junction contained 2 bases not matched to a gene. Germline CDR1 and CDR2: MNHEY and SVGEGT. The CDR3 length is 17 residues. In DNA form, the CDR3 reads TGTGCCAGCAGTTACTCTGGACTAGCGGGGGTCTACAATGAGCAGTTCTTC. Translating it yields CASSYSGLAGVYNEQFF.

The chain couples TRBV3-1 (or the pseudogene TRBV3-2) to TRBJ1-1; D gene ambiguous. Germline assignment: CDR1 LGHDT and CDR2 YNNKEL (reference sequence). Trimming removed 1 base from V and 8 bases from J, with 11 bases in between. The CDR3 contains 13 residues. This CDR3 is CASSQGNRVEAFF. The DNA for the CDR3 is TGTGCCAGCAGCCAAGGTAACAGAGTCGAAGCTTTCTTT.

The rearrangement links TRBV7-2 to TRBJ2-5, with unresolved D. The CDR3 runs to 13 residues. Trimming took off 2 bases at V and 1 base at J, with 5 bases between the two ends. Germline lookup yields CDR1 SGHTA and CDR2 FQGNSA. Written as DNA, the CDR3 is TGTGCCAGCAGCTTATACAGCCAAGAGACCCAGTACTTC. Its translation: CASSLYSQETQYF.

The rearrangement joins TRBV19 to TRBJ1-2, with D tentatively TRBD1 (5 bases). This CDR3 has 16 residues. Deletions cut 0 bases from V and 0 bases from J, with 11 bases between. Germline-derived CDR1 and CDR2 are LNHDA and SQIVND (reference sequence). The CDR3 here is CASSIDFPTANYGYTF. The DNA for the CDR3 is TGTGCCAGTAGTATAGATTTCCCGACAGCTAACTATGGCTACACCTTC.